The entry below describes one T cell receptor (beta chain). This record comes from a study of shared T cell receptors in the human thymus. The ends were cut back, 5 bases at V and 8 bases at J, with 9 bases in the middle. CDR1 and CDR2 from the germline V gene are SEHNR and FQNEAQ (reference sequence). CDR3 length equals 11 residues. Profiled with immunoSEQ multiplex PCR; TCRdb holds only in-frame clones, not every one. The table records hundreds of thousands of clones, 80% to 90% of them present only once. The same data also contributed to another study, on human thymus T cells.

This clonotype was sampled from a girl less than two years old with a congenital heart defect. The V call is TRBV7-9, the J call TRBJ1-2, with D maybe TRBD1 (6 bases). The sample consisted of thymocytes. CDR3 DNA: TGTGCCAGCAGCCTTGACAGGGGCTACACCTTC. Translation: CASSLDRGYTF.